The rows below give T cell receptor beta chains drawn from one sample of a study of cytomegalovirus exposure and HLA in healthy donors. Measured with immunoSEQ multiplex PCR; TCRdb has only the in-frame clones, and not every one. The sample consists of 120,000 or so clones, about four fifths of them appearing once. Sequenced: PBMCs. These receptors were collected from a woman aged 40 to 50 in good health and CMV-seronegative. Each CDR3 is given with its conserved first and last residue. A D gene is named only where the DNA matches it firmly. The size of a clone is reported for some rows only, either as once, few or many, or as a class for expanded clones.

d_call clone_size j_call v_call cdr3_nt cdr3_aa
. . TRBJ2-3 TRBV7-8 TGTGCCAGCAGCTCATATAGCGGAGATACGCAGTATTTT CASSSYSGDTQYF
TRBD1 . TRBJ1-2 TRBV11-2 TGTGCCAGCAGACAACCGGGACAGGGGTTGGAGGGCTACACCTTC CASRQPGQGLEGYTF
. . TRBJ2-3 TRBV7-9 TGTGCCAGCAGCCCAAACCTAGGTCGGGCAGATACGCAGTATTTT CASSPNLGRADTQYF
. . TRBJ2-3 TRBV4-3 TGCGCCAGCAGTCCGGGTGAAAGCACAGATACGCAGTATTTT CASSPGESTDTQYF
TRBD2 . TRBJ2-7 TRBV5-1 TGCGCCAGCAGCCCCGGGACTAGCGGGGGTTACGAGCAGTACTTC CASSPGTSGGYEQYF
TRBD1 . TRBJ2-2 TRBV5-1 TGCGCCAGCAGCTTGACCCAGGGGGCGAGGACCGGGGAGCTGTTTTTT CASSLTQGARTGELFF
TRBD1 . TRBJ1-4 TRBV19 TGTGCCAGTAGTACACCGGGACAGATTAATGAAAAACTGTTTTTT CASSTPGQINEKLFF
. . TRBJ2-3 TRBV5-1 TGCGCCAGCAGCTTTGGCGCCGGGGCAGATACGCAGTATTTT CASSFGAGADTQYF
TRBD1 . TRBJ1-5 TRBV18 TGTGCCAGCTCATCGACAGGGTATCAGCCCCAGCATTTT CASSSTGYQPQHF
. . TRBJ2-2 TRBV20-1 TGCAGTGCTAGCAGGACCGGGGAGCTGTTTTTT CSASRTGELFF
TRBD1 once TRBJ1-5 TRBV7-9 TGTGCCAGCAGCTTAGGGACAGGGGGGCATCAGCCCCAGCATTTT CASSLGTGGHQPQHF